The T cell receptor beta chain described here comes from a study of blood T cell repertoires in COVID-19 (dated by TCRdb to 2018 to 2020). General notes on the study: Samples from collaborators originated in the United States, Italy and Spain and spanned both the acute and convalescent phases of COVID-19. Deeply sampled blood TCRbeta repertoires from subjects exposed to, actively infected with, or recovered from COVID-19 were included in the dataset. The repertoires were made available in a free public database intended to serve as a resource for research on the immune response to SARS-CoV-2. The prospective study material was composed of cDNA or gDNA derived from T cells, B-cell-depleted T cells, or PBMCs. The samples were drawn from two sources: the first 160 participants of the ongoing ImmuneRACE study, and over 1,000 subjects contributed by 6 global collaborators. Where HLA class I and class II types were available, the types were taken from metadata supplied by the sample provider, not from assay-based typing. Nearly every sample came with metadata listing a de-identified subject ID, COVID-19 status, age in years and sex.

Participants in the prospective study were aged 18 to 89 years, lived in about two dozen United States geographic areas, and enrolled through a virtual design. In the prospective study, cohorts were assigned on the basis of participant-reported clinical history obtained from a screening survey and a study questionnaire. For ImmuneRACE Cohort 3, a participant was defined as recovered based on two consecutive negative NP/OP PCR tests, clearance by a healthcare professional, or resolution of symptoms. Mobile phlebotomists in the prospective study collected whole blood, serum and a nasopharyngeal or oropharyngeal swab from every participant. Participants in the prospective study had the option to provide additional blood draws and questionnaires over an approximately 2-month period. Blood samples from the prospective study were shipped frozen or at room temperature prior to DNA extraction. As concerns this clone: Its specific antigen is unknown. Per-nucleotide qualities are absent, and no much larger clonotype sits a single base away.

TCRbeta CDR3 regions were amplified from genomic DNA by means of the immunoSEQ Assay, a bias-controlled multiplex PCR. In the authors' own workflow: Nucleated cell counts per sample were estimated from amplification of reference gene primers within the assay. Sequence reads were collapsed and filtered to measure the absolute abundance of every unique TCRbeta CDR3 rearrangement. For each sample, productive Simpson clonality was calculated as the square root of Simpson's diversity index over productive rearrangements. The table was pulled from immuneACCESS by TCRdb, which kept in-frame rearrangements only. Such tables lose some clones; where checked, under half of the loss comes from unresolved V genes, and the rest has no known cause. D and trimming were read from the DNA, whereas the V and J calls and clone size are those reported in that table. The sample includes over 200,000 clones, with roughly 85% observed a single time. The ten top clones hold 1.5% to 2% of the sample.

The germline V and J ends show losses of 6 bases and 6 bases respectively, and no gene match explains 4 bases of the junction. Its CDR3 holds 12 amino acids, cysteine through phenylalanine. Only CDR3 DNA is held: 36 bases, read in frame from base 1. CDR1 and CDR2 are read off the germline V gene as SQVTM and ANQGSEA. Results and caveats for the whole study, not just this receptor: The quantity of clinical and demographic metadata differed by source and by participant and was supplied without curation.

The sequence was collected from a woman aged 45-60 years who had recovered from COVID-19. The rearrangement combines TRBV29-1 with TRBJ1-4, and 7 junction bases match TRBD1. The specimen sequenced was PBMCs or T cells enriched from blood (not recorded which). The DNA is TGCAGCGTGAAACAGGGGTATGAAAAACTGTTTTTT. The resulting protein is CSVKQGYEKLFF.